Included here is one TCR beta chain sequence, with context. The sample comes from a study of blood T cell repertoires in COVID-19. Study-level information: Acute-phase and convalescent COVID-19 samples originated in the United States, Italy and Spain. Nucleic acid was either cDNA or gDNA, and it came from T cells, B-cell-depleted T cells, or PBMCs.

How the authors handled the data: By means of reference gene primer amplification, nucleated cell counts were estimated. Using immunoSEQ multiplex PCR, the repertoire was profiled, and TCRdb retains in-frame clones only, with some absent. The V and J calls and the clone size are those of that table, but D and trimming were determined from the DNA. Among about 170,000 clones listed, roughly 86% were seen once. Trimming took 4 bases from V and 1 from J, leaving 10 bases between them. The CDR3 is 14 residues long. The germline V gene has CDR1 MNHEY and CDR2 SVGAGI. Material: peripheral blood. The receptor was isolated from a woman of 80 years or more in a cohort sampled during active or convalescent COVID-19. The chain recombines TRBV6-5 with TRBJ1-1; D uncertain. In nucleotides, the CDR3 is TGTGCCAGCAGTTTCGGGGTCCGGAACACTGAAGCTTTCTTT. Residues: CASSFGVRNTEAFF.